The 21 T cell receptor beta chains below all came from one sample that was sequenced in a study of T cell responses to AZD1222 COVID-19 vaccine. Sequenced by immunoSEQ multiplex PCR; TCRdb stores in-frame clones only, minus some. The table has 120,000 to 150,000 clones, under 95% seen once; the top ten hold around 5.2%. The sequencing used peripheral blood, collected on day 0 of AZD1222 vaccination. All receptors derive from an adult in good health.

The chain links TRBV7-9 to TRBJ2-1; 11 bases agree with TRBD2. The CDR3 length is 13 residues. Germline V CDR1 and CDR2: SEHNR, FQNEAQ (reference sequence). The trim removed 5 bases at V and 14 bases at J, leaving 8 bases unmatched. CDR3 loop: CASSILAGGPEFF. The CDR3 DNA is TGTGCCAGCAGCATCTTAGCGGGAGGGCCAGAGTTCTTC.

The chain carries TRBV5-3 and TRBJ2-7; a weak D match, TRBD2 (7 bases). TRBV5-3 is sorted into the ORF group, with uncertain function. This CDR3 contains 17 residues. V dropped 0 bases and J dropped 6 bases, with 22 bases sitting between them. DNA of the CDR3: TGTGCCAGAAGCTTGGCCTACGGACAGCGGGATTATGCCGAGCAGTACTTC. Encoded protein: CARSLAYGQRDYAEQYF.

The chain combines TRBV6-4 with TRBJ1-2; D remains unclear. Trimming stripped 4 bases from V and 3 bases from J, with 9 bases between. The germline V gene encodes CDR1 MRHNA and CDR2 SNTAGT. The CDR3 is made up of 13 amino acids. In DNA, the CDR3 is TGTGCCAGCAGTGTCCGGACCCACTATGGCTACACCTTC. Translation gives CASSVRTHYGYTF.

The gene calls are TRBV5-4 and TRBJ2-7; D gene unclear. Germline values: CDR1 SGHNT, CDR2 YYREEE (reference sequence). The ends were cut back, 3 bases at V and 5 bases at J, with 9 bases in the middle. There are 12 residues in the CDR3. The CDR3 region is CASSSEFNEQYF. CDR3 nucleotides: TGTGCCAGCAGCTCCGAATTCAACGAGCAGTACTTC.

The chain carries TRBV7-9 and TRBJ1-1, with D uncertain. The CDR3 totals 14 residues. The germline gives CDR1 SEHNR, CDR2 FQNEAQ (reference sequence). V was clipped by 5 bases and J by 5 bases, with 15 bases between them. CDR3 sequence (DNA): TGTGCCAGCAGCCTGTCGCCGGGGAAGACTGAAGCTTTCTTT. Translation gives CASSLSPGKTEAFF.

The chain links TRBV3-1 (or the pseudogene TRBV3-2) to TRBJ2-1; no definite D call. Per the germline V gene, CDR1 is LGHDT and CDR2 is YNNKEL (reference sequence). V was shortened by 0 bases and J by 1 base, with 7 bases between the two germline ends. The CDR3 is made up of 15 amino acids. The DNA of the CDR3 is TGTGCCAGCAGCCAAGACGGGTCGTCCTACAATGAGCAGTTCTTC. It is translated as CASSQDGSSYNEQFF.

The chain carries TRBV7-8 and TRBJ2-7; D is undetermined. V lost 0 bases and J lost 4, with 7 bases in between. The CDR3 runs 13 residues. The germline gives CDR1 SGHVS, CDR2 FQNEAQ. The CDR3 loop is CASSLAPGYEQYF. Here the CDR3 DNA reads TGTGCCAGCAGCTTAGCGCCCGGGTACGAGCAGTACTTC.

V usage is TRBV3-1 (or the pseudogene TRBV3-2) and J usage is TRBJ1-5, with unresolved D. V was cut by 0 bases and J by 5 bases, with 5 bases left in between. The germline CDR1 and CDR2 sequences are LGHDT and YNNKEL (reference sequence). CDR3 size: 13 residues. The CDR3 sequence: CASSQDEDQPQHF. The CDR3 DNA is TGTGCCAGCAGCCAAGATGAGGATCAGCCCCAGCATTTT.

The chain recombines TRBV5-1 with TRBJ1-2; tentatively, D is TRBD1 (5 bases). The CDR3 loop spans 15 amino acids. V was shortened by 0 bases and J by 2 bases, with 11 bases between the two germline ends. Germline assignment: CDR1 SGHRS and CDR2 YFSETQ. CDR3 nucleotides: TGCGCCAGCAGCTTGGTCGGGGGTTACAACTATGGCTACACCTTC. It codes for CASSLVGGYNYGYTF.

This chain uses TRBV28 with TRBJ2-1, with 9 nucleotides matching TRBD1. Trimming took 4 bases from V and 4 from J; bases not matched to a gene: 5. The CDR3 length is 15 residues. The germline V gene has CDR1 MDHEN and CDR2 SYDVKM. Here the CDR3 DNA reads TGTGCCAGCAGTTACGGGACAGGGAATTACAATGAGCAGTTCTTC. Translation gives CASSYGTGNYNEQFF.

The chain carries TRBV7-9 and TRBJ2-2; the D is unclear. The germline V gene encodes CDR1 SEHNR and CDR2 FQNEAQ (reference sequence). The CDR3 extends over 14 amino acids. Trimming cost V 4 bases and J 4 bases, with 10 bases left between them. CDR3 nucleotide sequence: TGTGCCAGCAGCTCCCATGGGATCACCGGGGAGCTGTTTTTT. It yields the protein CASSSHGITGELFF.

This chain links TRBV11-3 with TRBJ1-6; D ambiguous. In germline, CDR1 is SGHNT, CDR2 YENEEA. V lost 4 bases to trimming and J lost 13 bases, with 20 bases between them. The CDR3 totals 15 residues. The CDR3 sequence: CASSYIQSGGSPLHF. DNA of the CDR3: TGTGCCAGCAGCTATATTCAGTCTGGTGGGTCGCCCCTCCACTTT.

The chain couples TRBV6-5 to TRBJ1-2, with unresolved D. The V end was cut by 6 bases, the J end by 7 bases, with 12 bases between. This CDR3 is built from 12 residues. Germline V CDR1 and CDR2: MNHEY, SVGAGI. The CDR3 here is CASSTLGLGYTF. CDR3 DNA sequence: TGTGCCAGCAGCACATTGGGCCTTGGCTACACCTTC.

This clone was recorded a few times. CDR3 amino acids: CASSISGNSYNEQFF. The CDR3 DNA follows: TGTGCCAGCAGCATCAGCGGAAACTCCTACAATGAGCAGTTCTTC. The genes are TRBV9 and TRBJ2-1, with a possible D match to TRBD2 (5 bases). The CDR3 extends over 15 amino acids. Per the germline V gene, CDR1 is SGDLS and CDR2 is YYNGEE. The ends were cut back, 4 bases at V and 0 bases at J, with 11 bases in the middle.

The V gene is TRBV15, the J gene TRBJ1-5, with unresolved D. The ends were cut back, 1 base at V and 6 bases at J, with 13 bases in the middle. This CDR3 has 15 amino acids. The germline V gene has CDR1 LNHNV and CDR2 YYDKDF (reference sequence). This CDR3 reads CATSRAGNPVQPQHF. For the CDR3, the DNA is TGTGCCACCAGCAGAGCCGGGAATCCAGTTCAGCCCCAGCATTTT.

This chain links TRBV10-3 with TRBJ1-6; 11 bases line up with TRBD1. Germline trimming cut 4 bases from V and 8 bases from J; bases unmatched to any gene: 1. This CDR3 contains 14 residues. Germline CDR1 is ENHRY and CDR2 is SYGVKD. In DNA form, the CDR3 reads TGTGCCATCAGTGGGACAGGGGGCGATTCACCCCTCCACTTT. Translated, it gives CAISGTGGDSPLHF.

The rearrangement uses TRBV19 and TRBJ2-5; D call uncertain. V shed 6 bases and J shed 4 bases, with 12 bases lying between them. Per the germline V gene, CDR1 is LNHDA and CDR2 is SQIVND (reference sequence). CDR3 length: 13 residues. The CDR3 nucleotides are TGTGCCAGTAGATCCTCTTTACCAGAGACCCAGTACTTC. It specifies CASRSSLPETQYF.

This clone was observed a handful of times. This chain connects TRBV5-1 to TRBJ2-7; possibly TRBD2 for D (6 bases). The CDR3 has 16 residues. V was trimmed by 0 bases and J by 3 bases, leaving 16 bases between them. Germline assignment: CDR1 SGHRS and CDR2 YFSETQ. In nucleotides, the CDR3 is TGCGCCAGCAGCTTGGCCCATGGGTCCGGGAGCTACGAGCAGTACTTC. It codes for CASSLAHGSGSYEQYF. Supplemented by reference TRBV5-1 and TRBJ2-7, the full variable domain reads KAGVTQTPRYLIKTRGQQVTLSCSPISGHRSVSWYQQTPGQGLQFLFEYFSETQRNKGNFPGRFSGRQFSNSRSEMNVSTLELGDSALYLCASSLAHGSGSYEQYFGPGTRLTVT.

V is TRBV6-6 and J is TRBJ1-2; D is ambiguous. From germline, CDR1 is MNHNY and CDR2 SVGAGI (reference sequence). The V and J ends lost 5 bases and 7 bases respectively, with 11 bases between them. The CDR3 is made up of 12 amino acids. CDR3 in amino acids: CASSLPEPGYTF. Here the CDR3 DNA reads TGTGCCAGCAGTCTCCCTGAGCCTGGCTACACCTTC.

The gene calls are TRBV29-1 and TRBJ1-3; D is uncertain. Germline V gene lookup returns CDR1 SQVTM and CDR2 ANQGSEA. The ends were cut back, 4 bases at V and 4 bases at J, with 5 bases in the middle. CDR3 length equals 11 residues. Here the CDR3 DNA reads TGCAGCGTTGGGGCCGGAAACACCATATATTTT. It yields the protein CSVGAGNTIYF.

The V and J genes are TRBV15 and TRBJ2-2; no definite D call. The CDR3 has 13 residues. Germline V gene sequence: CDR1 LNHNV, CDR2 YYDKDF (reference sequence). V was clipped by 8 bases and J by 3 bases, with 10 bases between them. This CDR3 is CATESTDTGELFF. DNA of the CDR3: TGTGCCACCGAGTCTACGGACACCGGGGAGCTGTTTTTT.